These T cell receptor beta chains were read from a single sample in a study of OX40 agonist ivuxolimab in advanced cancers. Some clones are missing from TCRdb's copy, which holds only in-frame ones; the method was immunoSEQ multiplex PCR. The sample holds roughly 38,000 clones, 90% to 95% seen once. Sample: CD4+ or CD8+ T cells sorted from blood, taken in a trial of the OX40 agonist ivuxolimab. These receptors all come from an adult with an advanced solid tumor such as melanoma, head and neck, liver or kidney cancer. Each CDR3 is given with its conserved first and last residue. Fields, in order: J gene, clone size, D gene, V gene, CDR3 protein, CDR3 DNA. A D gene is named only where the DNA matches it firmly. Only part of the rows carry a size: once, few, many, or a class if the clone is expanded.

TRBJ2-1 | . | TRBD1 | TRBV9 | CASSATGSSYNEQFF | TGTGCCAGCAGCGCGACAGGGAGCTCCTACAATGAGCAGTTCTTC
TRBJ2-7 | . | TRBD2 | TRBV6-5 | CASSYSNSGGTYEQYF | TGTGCCAGCAGTTACTCTAATAGCGGGGGGACCTACGAGCAGTACTTC
TRBJ1-1 | . | . | TRBV7-9 | CASSQLGATEAFF | TGTGCCAGCAGCCAATTGGGGGCAACTGAAGCTTTCTTT
TRBJ2-7 | . | . | TRBV27 | CASSSSPYEQYF | TGTGCCAGCAGTTCGTCCCCCTACGAGCAGTACTTC
TRBJ2-1 | . | TRBD1 | TRBV6-5 | CASSSRDSLYNEQFF | TGTGCCAGCAGTAGTCGGGACAGCCTCTACAATGAGCAGTTCTTC
TRBJ2-7 | . | . | TRBV7-8 | CASSQATGASYEQYF | TGTGCCAGCAGCCAAGCAACCGGGGCGTCCTACGAGCAGTACTTC
TRBJ2-7 | . | TRBD1 | TRBV6-1 | CASSPGTGIYEQYF | TGTGCCAGCAGTCCCGGGACAGGGATATACGAGCAGTACTTC
TRBJ2-5 | . | . | TRBV30 | CAWSPPGETQYF | TGTGCCTGGAGTCCTCCAGGGGAGACCCAGTACTTC
TRBJ2-7 | . | TRBD2 | TRBV27 | CASMGLAGEQYF | TGTGCCAGCATGGGACTAGCGGGTGAGCAGTACTTC
TRBJ1-1 | once | . | TRBV19 | CASIMAGVDEAFF | TGTGCCAGTATCATGGCGGGGGTGGATGAAGCTTTCTTT
TRBJ2-7 | . | TRBD2 | TRBV19 | CASSMSSGSVYEQYF | TGTGCCAGTAGTATGTCTAGCGGGAGCGTCTACGAGCAGTACTTC
TRBJ1-6 | . | . | TRBV28 | CASRLPPDSYNSPLHF | TGTGCCAGCAGGTTGCCCCCGGACAGCTATAATTCACCCCTCCACTTT
TRBJ2-7 | . | TRBD2 | TRBV28 | CASSLGLANSYEQYF | TGTGCCAGCAGTTTGGGACTAGCCAACTCCTACGAGCAGTACTTC
TRBJ2-2 | once | TRBD1 | TRBV15 | CATSRETGGLNTGELFF | TGTGCCACCAGCAGAGAGACAGGGGGATTAAACACCGGGGAGCTGTTTTTT
TRBJ2-7 | . | . | TRBV6-5 | CASSEGIEQYF | TGTGCCAGCAGTGAAGGAATCGAGCAGTACTTC
TRBJ2-7 | . | . | TRBV4-1 | CASSHRGDGYEQYF | TGCGCCAGCAGCCACCGAGGGGACGGATACGAGCAGTACTTC
TRBJ2-3 | . | TRBD2 | TRBV7-6 | CASSPQPTSGTDTQYF | TGTGCCAGCAGCCCCCAACCGACTAGCGGCACAGATACGCAGTATTTT
TRBJ2-5 | . | . | TRBV7-2 | CASWGKGGPQETQYF | TGTGCCAGCTGGGGTAAGGGCGGCCCTCAAGAGACCCAGTACTTC
TRBJ2-5 | . | TRBD2 | TRBV7-6 | CASSLVIAGEGETQYF | TGTGCCAGCAGCCTAGTTATAGCGGGAGAGGGGGAGACCCAGTACTTC
TRBJ1-2 | once | . | TRBV28 | CASSFRGGEGYTF | TGTGCCAGCAGTTTTCGAGGGGGAGAGGGCTACACCTTC
TRBJ1-1 | . | . | TRBV30 | CAWGGAFF | TGTGCCTGGGGGGGGGCTTTCTTT
TRBJ2-7 | . | . | TRBV27 | CASSLLGTYEQYF | TGTGCCAGCAGTTTATTAGGCACCTACGAGCAGTACTTC